These T cell receptor beta chains were read from a single sample in a study of blood T cell repertoires in COVID-19. Here immunoSEQ multiplex PCR was the method, and the copy in TCRdb shows in-frame clones only, minus some. Here the sample spans 190,000 or so clones, around 81% being singletons. The sequencing sample was made of PBMCs or T cells enriched from blood (not recorded which). All receptors come from a middle-aged man who had recovered from COVID-19. CDR3s include the opening cysteine and the closing phenylalanine or tryptophan. D genes are given only for firm matches. Only some rows state a clone size, as once, few, many or a class for expanded clones.

CDR3nt | CDR3aa | abundance | j_gene | len | v_gene | d_gene
TGTGCCAGCAGCCATACTCTCCGGGCAGGGAAAAAACAAGAGACCCAGTACTTC | CASSHTLRAGKKQETQYF | - | TRBJ2-5 | 18 | TRBV7-6 | -
TGTGCCAGCAGCCCAACCCGGGACAGGGATGAGCAGTTCTTC | CASSPTRDRDEQFF | - | TRBJ2-1 | 14 | TRBV7-9 | TRBD1
TGTGCCAGCAGCCAAGGGGACGGGGGGCACTATGGCTACACCTTC | CASSQGDGGHYGYTF | - | TRBJ1-2 | 15 | TRBV3-1/TRBV3-2 | -
TGCGCCAGCAGCTTGGGGACTAGCGGAACAGATACGCAGTATTTT | CASSLGTSGTDTQYF | - | TRBJ2-3 | 15 | TRBV5-1 | TRBD2
TGTGCCAGTAGTCTCGACAGGGGGCTCCGAATGGCTGAAGCTTTCTTT | CASSLDRGLRMAEAFF | few | TRBJ1-1 | 16 | TRBV19 | TRBD1
TGTGCCAGCTCATCGGGACAGGGGTTCAATCAGCCCCAGCATTTT | CASSSGQGFNQPQHF | few | TRBJ1-5 | 15 | TRBV2 | TRBD1
TGTGCCAGCAGCTTCGACCCCGGGACAGGGGAAAACATTCAGTACTTC | CASSFDPGTGENIQYF | - | TRBJ2-4 | 16 | TRBV5-6 | TRBD1
TGTGCCAGCAGAACGGACAGGAGGAACACTGAAGCTTTCTTT | CASRTDRRNTEAFF | - | TRBJ1-1 | 14 | TRBV27 | TRBD1
TGTGCCAGCAGCCCCGGGACAGGTTGGACCGGGGAGCTGTTTTTT | CASSPGTGWTGELFF | - | TRBJ2-2 | 15 | TRBV6-6 | TRBD1
TGTGCCAGCAGCTTGGCCGGGGAGGTAGAGACCCAGTACTTC | CASSLAGEVETQYF | - | TRBJ2-5 | 14 | TRBV5-4 | -
TGCGCCAGCAGCTTGGGTGGACAGGTTCATAATTCACCCCTCCACTTT | CASSLGGQVHNSPLHF | - | TRBJ1-6 | 16 | TRBV5-1 | TRBD1